This TCR beta chain was retrieved from a study of regulatory T cells in long-lasting Graves disease. Study-level points and caveats: The TCR repertoire of persistent Graves' patients was less diverse than that of newly diagnosed ones.

Libraries of TCR beta came from iRepertoire HTBI primers plus Arm-PCR of CDR3 regions. Each CDR3 protein is one row after TCRdb ran MiXCR on the multiplex PCR reads. The sample lists fewer than 600,000 distinct CDR3 sequences; about 20% were seen once. Remarks on this clonotype: What it binds is not known. With a much larger clone just one base away, this may be a read error.

Time point specified: persistent/refractory GD, antithyroid drugs over 5 years with positive TRAb. Extracted PBMC RNA gave rise to the TCR library. The ends were cut back, 3 bases at V and 12 bases at J, with 20 bases in the middle. The germline CDR1 and CDR2 sequences are LNHNV and YYDKDF (reference sequence). The CDR3 runs to 15 residues. The chain carries TRBV15 and TRBJ1-4, with a weak D call TRBD1 (5 bases). The sequence came from a female donor with Graves disease. Sequencing was performed on peripheral blood mononuclear cells (PBMCs), taken when the disease was refractory, from a patient treated with antithyroid drugs. CDR3: CATSRVNRPWEELFF. DNA of the CDR3: TGTGCCACCAGCAGGGTAAACAGGCCGTGGGAAGAACTGTTTTTT.